The present T cell receptor beta chain was sequenced within a study of shared clonotypes between healthy human individuals. General observations from the study: The four-donor shared clonotypes exceeded non-shared clonotypes in generation probability, with non-shared ones scoring lower.

With respect to this clone: Its specificity is not known.

Template for every sorted-subset replicate PCR totaled about 0.2 ug DNA, 25,000 to 35,000 T cell genomes. Repertoires were generated with immunoSEQ multiplex PCR, while TCRdb's copy carries only in-frame clones and drops some. The data contain roughly 2,300,000 clones, around 92% of them singletons. This CDR3 comprises 16 residues. Germline CDR1 reads SGDLS; CDR2 reads YYNGEE. J was trimmed by 6 bases and V by 4 bases; bases with no gene match: 10. V is TRBV9 and J is TRBJ2-2; 9 bases are shared with TRBD1. The receptor's source is a man younger than 35 in good health. Some clones in this sample may be carry-over from other donors' samples. The source material was naive CD4+ T cells from PBMCs. Subset defined: CD45RA+ positively selected. CDR3 DNA sequence: TGTGCCAGCAGCAAACAGGGGGCGAGGGTTTCCGGGGAGCTGTTTTTT. Its translation is CASSKQGARVSGELFF.